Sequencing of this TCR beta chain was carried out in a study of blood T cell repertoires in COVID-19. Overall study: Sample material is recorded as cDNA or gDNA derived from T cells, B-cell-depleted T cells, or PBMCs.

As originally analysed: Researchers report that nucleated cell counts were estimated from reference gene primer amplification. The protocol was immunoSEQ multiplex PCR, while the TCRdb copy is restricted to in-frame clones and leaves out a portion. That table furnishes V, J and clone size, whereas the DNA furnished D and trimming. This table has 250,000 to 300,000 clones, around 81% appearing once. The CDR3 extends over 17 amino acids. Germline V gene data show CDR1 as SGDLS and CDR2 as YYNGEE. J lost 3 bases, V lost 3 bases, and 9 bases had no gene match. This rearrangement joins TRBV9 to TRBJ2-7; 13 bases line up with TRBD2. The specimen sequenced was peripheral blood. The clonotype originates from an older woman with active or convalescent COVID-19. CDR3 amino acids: CASSAPSGLAGDYEQYF. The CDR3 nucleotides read TGTGCCAGCAGCGCTCCATCCGGACTAGCGGGGGACTACGAGCAGTACTTC.